This TCR beta chain was recorded in a study of blood T cell repertoires in COVID-19. The wider study: Specimens from acute and convalescent COVID-19 originated in the United States, Italy and Spain. PBMCs, B-cell-depleted T cells, or T cells were the source of the cDNA or gDNA that made up the material.

Original processing methods: Counts of nucleated cells, estimated from reference gene primer amplification, were obtained. Some clones are missing from TCRdb's copy, which holds only in-frame ones; the method was immunoSEQ multiplex PCR. The DNA was the basis for D and trimming; V, J and clone size are from that table. The repertoire holds around 250,000 clones, with approximately 85% as singletons. J lost 3 bases, V lost 4 bases, and 11 bases had no gene match. CDR3 length equals 17 residues. CDR1 is SQVTM and CDR2 is ANQGSEA in the germline V gene. The sequencing input was peripheral blood. The receptor was isolated from a man aged 45-65 years with active or convalescent COVID-19. V gene TRBV29-1 combines with J gene TRBJ2-3; 12 bases fit TRBD2. In DNA, the CDR3 is TGCAGCGTTGGCGGACTGACGACTAGCGGGGGTACAGATACGCAGTATTTT. This gives the protein CSVGGLTTSGGTDTQYF.